The rows below give T cell receptor beta chains drawn from one sample of a study of neurological immune-mediated disorders. Each CDR3 protein is one row after TCRdb ran MiXCR on the 5' RACE reads. Seen here are almost 30,000 distinct CDR3 sequences, roughly an eighth observed once, and the top ten hold about 5.8%. The sample taken for sequencing was PBMCs. These receptor sequences come from a woman aged 60-75 years in good health. CDR3s include the opening cysteine and the closing phenylalanine or tryptophan. A D gene is named only where the DNA matches it firmly. Rows may omit the clone size; those that give it use once, few, many or a size class.

d_call	v_call	j_call	clone_size	cdr3_nt	cdr3_aa
-	TRBV6-2/TRBV6-3	TRBJ2-4	many	TGTGCCAGCAGTTACTCGTCTCGGAGTAAAAACATTCAGTACTTC	CASSYSSRSKNIQYF
-	TRBV11-2	TRBJ1-2	-	TGTGCCACCCTACCGTGGGGGGCGGTTGGCTACACCTTC	CATLPWGAVGYTF
TRBD2	TRBV24-1	TRBJ2-1	medium-sized	TGTGCCACCAGTGATTTAGCGGGGGTACGGAGCGATGAGCAGTTCTTC	CATSDLAGVRSDEQFF
-	TRBV9	TRBJ2-7	few	TGTGCCAGCAGCGTGTCTGACGGCGAGCAGTACTTC	CASSVSDGEQYF
-	TRBV18	TRBJ1-1	many	TGTGCCAGCTCACCGGGACGGAACACTGAAGCTTTCTTT	CASSPGRNTEAFF
TRBD1	TRBV10-3	TRBJ2-7	many	TGTGCCATCAAGCAGGGGGCGGAAGAGCAGTACTTC	CAIKQGAEEQYF
TRBD2	TRBV7-2	TRBJ2-5	many	TGTGCCAGCAGCTTAGGGCGGGGGGCTTCAGGGACCCAGTACTTC	CASSLGRGASGTQYF
-	TRBV12-3/TRBV12-4	TRBJ2-2	many	TGTGCCAGCAGTTTCTACAGCTGGAAAGCTTCCCAAACGAACACCGGGGAGCTGTTTTTT	CASSFYSWKASQTNTGELFF
-	TRBV20-1	TRBJ2-1	many	TGCAGTGCTAGCGGGGGGCTTGACAATGAGCAGTTCTTC	CSASGGLDNEQFF
TRBD2	TRBV5-6	TRBJ2-5	many	TGTGCCAGCAGCGTTGGACTAGCGGGGGCCGCCTGGGTTCAGACCCAGTACTTC	CASSVGLAGAAWVQTQYF
TRBD2	TRBV7-6	TRBJ2-1	few	TGTGCCAGCAGCTTGTTAGCGGGGGGGCGGAATGAGCAGTTCTTC	CASSLLAGGRNEQFF
-	TRBV10-3	TRBJ2-5	many	TGTGCCATCAGCGATGGACAGAAAGAGACCCAGTACTTC	CAISDGQKETQYF
TRBD2	TRBV7-3	TRBJ2-5	many	TGTGCCAGCAGCCCGATCGGACTAGGCGAAATGGAGACCCAGTACTTC	CASSPIGLGEMETQYF
-	TRBV7-2	TRBJ2-1	many	TGTGCCAGCAGTTACGACTCCAGCTCCTACAATGAGCAGTTCTTC	CASSYDSSSYNEQFF
-	TRBV4-2	TRBJ1-6	many	TGTGCCAGCAGCCAAGAGAGACAGCTTCAAGTTTCACCCCTCCACTTT	CASSQERQLQVSPLHF
-	TRBV6-2/TRBV6-3	TRBJ2-1	many	TGTGCCAGCAGTGAACCCGGGACTGCCAGATACAATGAGCAGTTCTTC	CASSEPGTARYNEQFF
TRBD2	TRBV5-1	TRBJ2-3	many	TGCGCCAGCAGCTTGGAAAGTAATCCAACCCTAGCGGGGGGATCATCAGATACGCAGTATTTT	CASSLESNPTLAGGSSDTQYF
TRBD2	TRBV12-3/TRBV12-4	TRBJ2-7	-	TGTGCCAGCAGGAGACTAGCACCAAACGATTACGAGCAGTACTTC	CASRRLAPNDYEQYF
-	TRBV11-2	TRBJ1-4	many	TGTGCCAGCAGCACCCCAGGGCATATTTCAACTAATGAAAAACTGTTTTTT	CASSTPGHISTNEKLFF
-	TRBV19	TRBJ1-1	-	TGTGCCAGTAGTATGGCCCCTAGGACTTCTATGAACACTGAAGCTTTCTTT	CASSMAPRTSMNTEAFF
-	TRBV7-2	TRBJ1-2	many	TGTGCCAGCAGCTTAACGGCCCTTAATGGCTACACCTTC	CASSLTALNGYTF
TRBD1	TRBV10-3	TRBJ2-1	many	TGTGCCATCAGCGTTAAAGACAGGGGCTCGGTGTCGAGCTCCTACAATGAGCAGTTCTTC	CAISVKDRGSVSSSYNEQFF